This TCR beta chain was captured by sequencing in a study of sequential checkpoint blockade in melanoma. TCRdb keeps only in-frame clones here, not all; method: immunoSEQ multiplex PCR. The data show more than 9,500 clones, roughly 81% seen once. Regarding treatment: randomized to nivolumab then ipilimumab (arm A) or the reverse (arm B). V was pared by 1 base and J by 6 bases, with 14 bases between. Germline CDR1 reads SGHRS; CDR2 reads YFSETQ. The CDR3 spans 15 residues. The chain couples TRBV5-1 to TRBJ2-1, with D possibly being TRBD2 (6 bases). The TCR originated in a human donor with melanoma. Sequences were derived from CD8+ T cells sorted from blood (inferred from file names), sampled from a patient given nivolumab and ipilimumab in sequence. The chain's CDR3 is CASSLTSTPPNEQFF. The CDR3 DNA follows: TGCGCCAGCAGCTTGACTAGCACCCCTCCCAATGAGCAGTTCTTC.